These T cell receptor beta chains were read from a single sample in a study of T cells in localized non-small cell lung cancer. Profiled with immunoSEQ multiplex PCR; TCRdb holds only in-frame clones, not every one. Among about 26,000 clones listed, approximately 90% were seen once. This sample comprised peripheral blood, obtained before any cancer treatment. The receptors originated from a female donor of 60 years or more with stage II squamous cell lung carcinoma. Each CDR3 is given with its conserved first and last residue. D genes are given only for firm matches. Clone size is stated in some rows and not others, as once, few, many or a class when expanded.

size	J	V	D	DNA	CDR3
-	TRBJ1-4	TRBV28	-	TGTGCCAGCAGCCTCTCCGGGGGGGGGAATGAAAAACTGTTTTTT	CASSLSGGGNEKLFF
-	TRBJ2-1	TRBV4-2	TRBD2	TGTGCCAGCAGCCAAGAAGGGGGACTAGCGGGAGAATGGAATGAGCAGTTCTTC	CASSQEGGLAGEWNEQFF
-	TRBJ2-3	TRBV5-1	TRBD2	TGCGCCAGCAGCTTGGGCGCGGGGGGATTGGCAGATACGCAGTATTTT	CASSLGAGGLADTQYF
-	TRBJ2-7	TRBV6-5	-	TGTGCCAGCAGGGGGTTTGCAGCCTACGAGCAGTACTTC	CASRGFAAYEQYF
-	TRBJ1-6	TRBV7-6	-	TGTGCCAGCAGCTTAAGGTTGAGAGGGGAGGATTCACCCCTCCACTTT	CASSLRLRGEDSPLHF
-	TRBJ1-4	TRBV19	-	TGTGCCAGTACCAGTTGGGGGACTAATGAAAAACTGTTTTTT	CASTSWGTNEKLFF
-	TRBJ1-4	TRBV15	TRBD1	TGTGCCACCAGCAGAGATGGGGACAGTACTAATGAAAAACTGTTTTTT	CATSRDGDSTNEKLFF
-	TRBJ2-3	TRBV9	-	TGTGCCAGCAGCGCCCAATTACTGCCAATGGGTACAGATACGCAGTATTTT	CASSAQLLPMGTDTQYF
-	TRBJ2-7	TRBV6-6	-	TGTGCCAGCAACCGAGGGGACTACGAGCAGTACTTC	CASNRGDYEQYF
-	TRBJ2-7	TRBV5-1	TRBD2	TGCGCCAGCAGCGTAGCGGGAGGCCCCTACGAGCAGTACTTC	CASSVAGGPYEQYF
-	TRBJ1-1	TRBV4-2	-	TGTGCCAGCAGCTTGGATTCTCGACGTGGAGAAGCTTTCTTT	CASSLDSRRGEAFF
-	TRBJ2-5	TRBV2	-	TGTGCCTCGACGGGGCGGGGCGGTGAGACCCAGTACTTC	CASTGRGGETQYF
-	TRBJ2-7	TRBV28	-	TGTGCCAGCAGTCGGTCAATCGAGCGGTACTTC	CASSRSIERYF
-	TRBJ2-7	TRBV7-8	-	TGTGCCAGCAGCTTAGCCGGAGGGGGTGTTGAGCAGTACTTC	CASSLAGGGVEQYF
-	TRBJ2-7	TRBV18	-	TGTGCCACCACCCTCCGGAGCGACCGGGACCGGCGGTACTTC	CATTLRSDRDRRYF
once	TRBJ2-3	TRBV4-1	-	TGCGCCAGCAGCCGGGCCCCGAGGGGCACAGATACGCAGTATTTT	CASSRAPRGTDTQYF
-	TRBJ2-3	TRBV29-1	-	TGCAGCGTTGAAGAACCCCGGGATACGCAGTATTTT	CSVEEPRDTQYF
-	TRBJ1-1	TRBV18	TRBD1	TGTGCCAGCTCACCCTACGGGACAGGGAACACTGAAGCTTTCTTT	CASSPYGTGNTEAFF
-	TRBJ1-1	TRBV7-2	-	TGTGCCAGCAGCGACCAACTGAACACTGAAGCTTTCTTT	CASSDQLNTEAFF
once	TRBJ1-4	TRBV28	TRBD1	TGTGCCAGCATCGGCCAGGGGGCTAGTAAACTGTTTTTT	CASIGQGASKLFF
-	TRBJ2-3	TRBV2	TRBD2	TGTGCCAGCAGAAGGACTAGCGGGGCCATGTCAGATACGCAGTATTTT	CASRRTSGAMSDTQYF
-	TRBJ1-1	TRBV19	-	TGTGCCAGTAGTATCCGGGGAACTGAAGCTTTCTTT	CASSIRGTEAFF
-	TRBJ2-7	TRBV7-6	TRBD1	TGTGCCAGCAGCTTAGAGACAGGGAACTCCTACGAGCAGTACTTC	CASSLETGNSYEQYF
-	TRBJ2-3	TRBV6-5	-	TGTGCCAGCAGTTACATCCCGGGAGACGATACGCAGTATTTT	CASSYIPGDDTQYF
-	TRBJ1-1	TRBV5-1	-	TGCGCCAGCAGCTTGGCTATTACCAGAATGAACACTGAAGCTTTCTTT	CASSLAITRMNTEAFF
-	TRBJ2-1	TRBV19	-	TGTGCCAGTAGTATAGGTGCTGTTGCCTACAATGAGCAGTTCTTC	CASSIGAVAYNEQFF
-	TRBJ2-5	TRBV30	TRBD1	TGTGCCTGGAGTGAGGGGACAGGGGGCAAGACCCAGTACTTC	CAWSEGTGGKTQYF
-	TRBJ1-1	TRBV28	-	TGTGCCAGCAGTAGTTATGGGGGACCCAAGGACACTGAAGCTTTCTTT	CASSSYGGPKDTEAFF
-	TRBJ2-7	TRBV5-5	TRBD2	TGTGCCAGCAGCTTGGTTGTAGGGACTACCTCGGTCTACGAGCAGTACTTC	CASSLVVGTTSVYEQYF
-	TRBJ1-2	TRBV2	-	TGTGCCAGCAGTAAAACAGGAGAGGGGAACTATGGCTACACCTTC	CASSKTGEGNYGYTF
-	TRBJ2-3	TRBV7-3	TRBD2	TGTGCCAGCAGCTCGGGACTAGCGGGCCTCACAGATACGCAGTATTTT	CASSSGLAGLTDTQYF
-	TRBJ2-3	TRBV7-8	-	TGTGCCAGCAGCTCAAATAAAAATACGCAGTATTTT	CASSSNKNTQYF
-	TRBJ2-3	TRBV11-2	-	TGTGCCAGCAGCTTAGCCGAAGATACGCAGTATTTT	CASSLAEDTQYF
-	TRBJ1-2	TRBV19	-	TGTGCCAGTAGTAGGGACTTCTATGGCTACACCTTC	CASSRDFYGYTF
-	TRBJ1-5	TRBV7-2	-	TGTGCCAGCAGCTTACGGGGTGAGTGGCCCCAGCATTTT	CASSLRGEWPQHF
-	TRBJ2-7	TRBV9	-	TGTGCCAGCAGCGTAGAACCGGGACAAGGAACCGAGCAGTACTTC	CASSVEPGQGTEQYF
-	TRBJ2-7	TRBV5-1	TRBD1	TGCGCCAGCAGCCCGGACAGGGGATACTACGAGCAGTACTTC	CASSPDRGYYEQYF
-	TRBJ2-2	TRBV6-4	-	TGTGCCAGCAGTGGAACCCCCGGGAACGGGGAGCTGTTTTTT	CASSGTPGNGELFF
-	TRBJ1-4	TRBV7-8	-	TGTGCCAGCAGAGAGCTTGGGGGGGTGGGTGAAAAACTGTTTTTT	CASRELGGVGEKLFF
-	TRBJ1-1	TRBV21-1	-	TGTGCCAGCAGCCCCCGAGACAGGGTATTGACTGAAGCTTTCTTT	CASSPRDRVLTEAFF
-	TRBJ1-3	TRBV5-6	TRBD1	TGTGCCAGCAGCTTGGCCGGGACAGGGGTCTCTGGAAACACCATATATTTT	CASSLAGTGVSGNTIYF
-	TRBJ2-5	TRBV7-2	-	TGTGCCAGCAGCTCTCTCCCGGGGGAGACCCAGTACTTC	CASSSLPGETQYF
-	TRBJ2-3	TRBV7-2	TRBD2	TGTGCCAGCAGCCCGGCGGGGGGCACAGATACGCAGTATTTT	CASSPAGGTDTQYF
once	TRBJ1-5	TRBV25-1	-	TGTGCCACCCCATTCAATCAGCCCCAGCATTTT	CATPFNQPQHF
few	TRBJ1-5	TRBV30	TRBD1	TGTGCCTGGAGTGTCGGGACAGGGGCTAGCAATCAGCCCCAGCATTTT	CAWSVGTGASNQPQHF
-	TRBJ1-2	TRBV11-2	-	TGTGCCAGCAGACAGATAGGGACGAGATCAGATGGCTACACCTTC	CASRQIGTRSDGYTF
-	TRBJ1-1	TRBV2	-	TGTGCCAGCAGTGAAAGTATCCCTACTTCGGCAGAAAACACTGAAGCTTTCTTT	CASSESIPTSAENTEAFF
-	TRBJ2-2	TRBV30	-	TGTGCCTGGAGTGTTCAACACCCTATCACCGGGGAGCTGTTTTTT	CAWSVQHPITGELFF
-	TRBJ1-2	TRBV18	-	TGTGCCAGCTCACAGGTTTCGTACGATGGCTACACCTTC	CASSQVSYDGYTF
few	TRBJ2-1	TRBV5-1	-	TGCGCCAGCAGCTTGGAGGGGGGCTCCTACAATGAGCAGTTCTTC	CASSLEGGSYNEQFF